This TCR beta chain is drawn from a study of blood T cell repertoires in COVID-19. Trimming pared 9 bases from V and 4 bases from J, leaving 16 bases between. Germline CDR1 is MDHEN and CDR2 is SYDVKM. This CDR3 region has 13 residues. TCRdb's table, derived via immunoSEQ multiplex PCR, lists solely in-frame clones and lacks some. The profile shows hundreds of thousands of clones, around 91% of them singletons. The V gene is TRBV28, the J gene TRBJ2-7, with D possibly TRBD1 on 6 matching bases. The sequencing input was PBMCs or T cells enriched from blood (not recorded which). This receptor was identified in a woman between 40 and 55 years old who had recovered from COVID-19. CDR3 DNA: TGTGCCAGTCTCGGACAGTACTCTTACGAGCAGTACTTC. Translation gives CASLGQYSYEQYF.